Following are 29 T cell receptor beta chains from one sample sequenced in a study of blood T cell repertoires in COVID-19. Repertoires were generated with immunoSEQ multiplex PCR, while TCRdb's copy carries only in-frame clones and drops some. The sample yields about 270,000 clones, roughly nine tenths seen once. Sequenced sample: PBMCs or T cells enriched from blood (not recorded which). Every receptor here comes from a woman between 18 and 30 years old who had recovered from COVID-19.

The V and J genes are TRBV19 and TRBJ1-4; TRBD1 might be the D (5 bases). The V gene lost 5 bases and the J gene lost 5 bases, with 12 bases spanning the gap. Germline lookup yields CDR1 LNHDA and CDR2 SQIVND (reference sequence). The CDR3 consists of 14 residues. CDR3 DNA: TGTGCCAGTAGTGGGGGAGGGGTAAATGAAAAACTGTTTTTT. Amino acids: CASSGGGVNEKLFF.

The chain is built from TRBV5-1 and TRBJ1-1; 10 bases line up with TRBD1. The CDR3 covers 14 residues. The germline V gene encodes CDR1 SGHRS and CDR2 YFSETQ. V lost 4 bases to trimming and J lost 7 bases; unmatched junction nucleotides: 7. The CDR3 nucleotides are TGCGCCAGCAGCCCGGACAGGGGGGTCAGTGAAGCTTTCTTT. This sequence encodes CASSPDRGVSEAFF.

The chain recombines TRBV5-6 with TRBJ1-1; D might be TRBD1 (6 bases). V dropped 5 bases and J dropped 1 base, with 15 bases sitting between them. Germline V gene sequence: CDR1 SGHDT, CDR2 YYEEEE. The length of the CDR3 is 15 residues. The CDR3 bases are TGTGCCAGCAGGTTTATCTCGGGACAGAACACTGAAGCTTTCTTT. This sequence encodes CASRFISGQNTEAFF.

The CDR3 DNA reads as TGTGCCAGCAGCCGGGGACAGGGAAAGACTGAAGCTTTCTTT. Translated: CASSRGQGKTEAFF. The chain links TRBV3-1 (or the pseudogene TRBV3-2) to TRBJ1-1; TRBD1 matches at 9 bases. This CDR3 is built from 14 residues. Germline V lookup: CDR1 LGHDT, CDR2 YNNKEL (reference sequence). V trimming: 4 bases; J trimming: 5 bases; junction bases outside the gene matches: 5.

The chain combines TRBV27 with TRBJ2-7; weak D call: TRBD2 (6 bases). The CDR3 extends over 16 amino acids. CDR1 MNHEY and CDR2 SMNVEV come from the germline V gene (reference sequence). V lost 7 bases to trimming and J lost 4 bases, with 23 bases between them. The CDR3 is CASTYQKGTAGYEQYF. CDR3 DNA: TGTGCCAGCACCTACCAAAAGGGGACGGCGGGATACGAGCAGTACTTC.

The chain couples TRBV27 to TRBJ2-1; maybe TRBD2 (5 bases). Per the germline V gene, CDR1 is MNHEY and CDR2 is SMNVEV (reference sequence). The CDR3 totals 15 residues. V lost 0 bases, J lost 2 bases, and 8 bases lay in between. CDR3 in DNA: TGTGCCAGCAGTTTATCCGAGGGAACCTACAATGAGCAGTTCTTC. This gives the protein CASSLSEGTYNEQFF.

V and J are TRBV7-6 and TRBJ1-5; unclear D gene. There are 13 residues in the CDR3. The germline gives CDR1 SGHVS, CDR2 FNYEAQ. V lost 2 bases to trimming and J lost 2 bases, with 4 bases between them. In DNA, the CDR3 is TGTGCCAGCAGCTTACGAGGCAATCAGCCCCAGCATTTT. Translation gives CASSLRGNQPQHF.

The J gene is TRBJ2-3, the V gene TRBV11-3; no clear D. This CDR3 is built from 16 residues. V lost 1 base and J lost 1, with 12 bases in between. CDR1 SGHNT and CDR2 YENEEA come from the germline V gene. CDR3 in amino acids: CASSLGPPGGTDTQYF. Here the CDR3 DNA reads TGTGCCAGCAGCTTAGGACCGCCTGGAGGCACAGATACGCAGTATTTT.

The chain joins TRBV3-1 (or the pseudogene TRBV3-2) to TRBJ1-4; D is unresolved. The CDR3 length is 16 residues. Germline V gene lookup returns CDR1 LGHDT and CDR2 YNNKEL (reference sequence). The V and J ends lost 4 bases and 12 bases respectively, with 24 bases between them. The CDR3 DNA sequence: TGTGCCAGCAGCCTCAAGTTTTCCGACTTAATGAAGGAACTGTTTTTT. This encodes CASSLKFSDLMKELFF.

The rearrangement uses TRBV27 and TRBJ1-5, with 7 bases that match TRBD1. With 5 bases clipped from V and 3 bases from J, the junction kept 4 bases outside the gene matches. The germline V gene encodes CDR1 MNHEY and CDR2 SMNVEV (reference sequence). This CDR3 has 14 residues. The CDR3 DNA reads as TGTGCCAGCAGTCCACAGGGGATCAATCAGCCCCAGCATTTT. Translating it yields CASSPQGINQPQHF.

The genes are TRBV6-1 and TRBJ1-2, with TRBD1 matching 8 bases. Looked up from germline, CDR1 is MNHNS and CDR2 is SASEGT. Trimming at V came to 2 bases and at J to 3 bases, leaving 8 bases not matched to a gene. The CDR3 is made up of 16 amino acids. The chain's CDR3 is CASSEIRTGSYYGYTF. CDR3 in DNA: TGTGCCAGCAGTGAAATTAGGACAGGGTCCTACTATGGCTACACCTTC.

The gene calls are TRBV30 and TRBJ1-2; TRBD1 might be the D (6 bases). V was trimmed by 2 bases and J by 7 bases, leaving 17 bases between them. CDR1 is GTSNPN and CDR2 is SVGIG in the germline V gene (reference sequence). This CDR3 contains 14 residues. This chain's CDR3 is CAWSLRLGAGGYTF. CDR3 nucleotides: TGTGCCTGGAGTTTGAGGCTGGGGGCAGGTGGCTACACCTTC.

About this clone itself: This may stem from a read error, because a much larger clone lies one nucleotide away. The sample has other DNA sequences that encode this CDR3 too. J is TRBJ1-2 and V is TRBV13, with TRBD1 matching 7 bases. Germline trimming cut 5 bases from V and 5 bases from J; bases unmatched to any gene: 8. The CDR3 runs 14 residues. Germline-derived CDR1 and CDR2 are PRHDT and FYEKMQ (reference sequence). CDR3 loop: CASSLTGVYYGYTF. CDR3 DNA: TGTGCCAGCAGCCTTACAGGGGTTTATTATGGCTACACCTTC.

This chain joins TRBV10-3 and TRBJ1-2, with D possibly matching TRBD1 (6 bases). The CDR3 contains 18 residues. Germline assignment: CDR1 ENHRY and CDR2 SYGVKD. Trimming pared 0 bases from V and 6 bases from J, leaving 23 bases between. The CDR3 sequence: CAISESVLGRDKSHGYTF. The CDR3 DNA follows: TGTGCCATCAGTGAGTCGGTCCTGGGCCGGGACAAGTCCCATGGCTACACCTTC.

The CDR3 DNA reads as TGTGCCAGCAGTTACATGACTAACTATGGCTACACCTTC. It codes for CASSYMTNYGYTF. The chain links TRBV28 to TRBJ1-2, with D unresolved. Trimming shortened V by 4 bases and J by 0 bases, and 6 bases separated the two germline ends. CDR3 length: 13 amino acids. Germline V gene lookup returns CDR1 MDHEN and CDR2 SYDVKM.

This sequence joins TRBV7-9 and TRBJ1-6; D might be TRBD1 (5 bases). CDR1 is SEHNR, CDR2 FQNEAQ, per germline (reference sequence). The CDR3 sequence is 18 residues long. V was trimmed by 1 base and J by 7 bases, leaving 20 bases between them. The CDR3 nucleotides are TGTGCCAGCAGCTTAGAAGGTATAGGTGGACGGGGGAATTCACCCCTCCACTTT. As protein: CASSLEGIGGRGNSPLHF.

The chain is built from TRBV5-1 and TRBJ1-5; TRBD1 agrees at 8 bases. Unmatched junction bases numbered 6, after V lost 4 bases and J lost 6 bases. The V gene's germline CDR1 is SGHRS and CDR2 YFSETQ. The CDR3 is 14 residues long. CDR3 region: CASSPDRESQPQHF. CDR3 coding DNA: TGCGCCAGCAGCCCGGACAGGGAGAGTCAGCCCCAGCATTTT.

The chain combines TRBV7-6 with TRBJ2-2, with 11 bases lining up with TRBD1. CDR3 length equals 15 residues. The germline V gene encodes CDR1 SGHVS and CDR2 FNYEAQ. Unmatched junction bases numbered 5, after V lost 3 bases and J lost 8 bases. CDR3 amino acids: CASSFWTGGSGELFF. The CDR3 DNA reads TGTGCCAGCAGCTTTTGGACAGGGGGCTCGGGGGAGCTGTTTTTT.

V and J are TRBV5-1 and TRBJ2-1, with 9 bases that match TRBD1. This CDR3 has 16 amino acids. V trimming: 4 bases; J trimming: 3 bases; junction bases outside the gene matches: 8. Per the germline V gene, CDR1 is SGHRS and CDR2 is YFSETQ. The CDR3, as DNA: TGCGCCAGCAGCCCAACAGGGGGCGCGGGCTACAATGAGCAGTTCTTC. Translating it yields CASSPTGGAGYNEQFF.

V and J are TRBV12-3 or TRBV12-4 and TRBJ1-4; D is undetermined. V lost 6 bases to trimming and J lost 8 bases, with 13 bases between them. The CDR3 is 13 amino acids. CDR3 bases: TGTGCCAGCAGCCAAGGCGGGTGGGAAAAACTGTTTTTT. Residues: CASSQGGWEKLFF.

The V and J genes are TRBV5-1 and TRBJ2-5, with 7 bases lining up with TRBD1. Trimming removed 0 bases from V and 5 bases from J; junction bases left unmatched: 7. Germline lookup yields CDR1 SGHRS and CDR2 YFSETQ. This CDR3 region has 15 residues. The chain's CDR3 is CASSLGIGGYETQYF. CDR3 sequence (DNA): TGCGCCAGCAGCTTGGGTATAGGGGGCTATGAGACCCAGTACTTC. The complete variable domain, with remaining parts taken from reference TRBV5-1 and TRBJ2-5, reads KAGVTQTPRYLIKTRGQQVTLSCSPISGHRSVSWYQQTPGQGLQFLFEYFSETQRNKGNFPGRFSGRQFSNSRSEMNVSTLELGDSALYLCASSLGIGGYETQYFGPGTRLLVL.

This clone was observed a few times. This CDR3 reads CASSIEEYQPQHF. The CDR3 DNA is TGTGCCAGTAGTATAGAGGAGTATCAGCCCCAGCATTTT. The V and J genes are TRBV19 and TRBJ1-5; D not certain. CDR1 and CDR2 from the germline V gene are LNHDA and SQIVND (reference sequence). The CDR3 is 13 residues long. V lost 0 bases, J lost 5 bases, and 5 bases lay in between. Drawing the rest from reference TRBV19 and TRBJ1-5, the complete variable domain is DGGITQSPKYLFRKEGQNVTLSCEQNLNHDAMYWYRQDPGQGLRLIYYSQIVNDFQKGDIAEGYSVSREKKESFPLTVTSAQKNPTAFYLCASSIEEYQPQHFGDGTRLSIL.

The chain employs TRBV30 and TRBJ2-7; D possibly corresponds to TRBD1 (6 bases). This CDR3 contains 15 residues. V lost 0 bases, J lost 2 bases, and 14 bases lay in between. The germline V gene encodes CDR1 GTSNPN and CDR2 SVGIG (reference sequence). In DNA, the CDR3 is TGTGCCTGGAGTGTACCCAGGGGAACAACCTACGAGCAGTACTTC. Amino acid sequence: CAWSVPRGTTYEQYF.

The gene calls are TRBV7-9 and TRBJ2-2; TRBD2 matches at 7 bases. The CDR3 extends over 17 amino acids. With 7 bases clipped from V and 6 bases from J, the junction kept 17 bases outside the gene matches. Looked up from germline, CDR1 is SEHNR and CDR2 is FQNEAQ (reference sequence). In nucleotides, the CDR3 is TGTGCCAGCACCCCATTCCTCGGGCGGGGGTTGTCCGGGGAGCTGTTTTTT. This encodes CASTPFLGRGLSGELFF.

This chain uses TRBV10-1 with TRBJ2-1; D is possibly TRBD2 (6 bases). The germline CDR1 and CDR2 sequences are WNHNN and SYGVQD (reference sequence). The CDR3 spans 13 residues. Trimming removed 5 bases from V and 4 bases from J, with 9 bases in between. The CDR3 DNA reads as TGCGCCAGCAGTAAGGAGGGTTACAATGAGCAGTTCTTC. Protein product: CASSKEGYNEQFF.

The chain joins TRBV5-6 to TRBJ1-6, with TRBD1 as a possible D gene (6 bases). The V gene's germline CDR1 is SGHDT and CDR2 YYEEEE. The CDR3 covers 15 residues. V was cut by 1 base and J by 9 bases, with 14 bases left in between. The CDR3 DNA is TGTGCCAGCAGCTTGAACAGGGTGTTGAGTTCACCCCTCCACTTT. Its translation: CASSLNRVLSSPLHF.

The chain has TRBV28 and TRBJ1-5; perhaps TRBD1 as D (5 bases). The germline gives CDR1 MDHEN, CDR2 SYDVKM. This CDR3 contains 13 residues. Trimming cost V 5 bases and J 6 bases, with 11 bases left between them. This CDR3 reads CASSQVRAQPQHF. Written as DNA, the CDR3 is TGTGCCAGCAGTCAAGTCAGGGCTCAGCCCCAGCATTTT.

This chain's CDR3 is CASSSRTSGGAGELFF. The CDR3 DNA reads as TGCGCCAGCAGCTCCCGGACTAGCGGGGGTGCCGGGGAGCTGTTTTTT. The rearrangement uses TRBV4-1 and TRBJ2-2; 13 bases are a match to TRBD2. Germline values: CDR1 MGHRA, CDR2 YSYEKL. The length of the CDR3 is 16 residues. The trim removed 5 bases at V and 6 bases at J, leaving 6 bases unmatched.

The CDR3 here is CASSEQGAGAIYF. The DNA of the CDR3 is TGTGCCAGCAGCGAACAGGGGGCCGGCGCCATATATTTT. The gene calls are TRBV2 and TRBJ1-3; 9 bases are shared with TRBD1. Germline trimming cut 6 bases from V and 11 bases from J; bases unmatched to any gene: 8. CDR3 length: 13 amino acids. The V gene's germline CDR1 is SNHLY and CDR2 FYNNEI.